Described below is a single T cell receptor beta chain sequence and its context. The record originates from a study of cytomegalovirus exposure and HLA in healthy donors. PCR was performed using 60 Vbeta and 13 Jbeta primers. Assay: immunoSEQ multiplex PCR; the TCRdb copy retains only in-frame clones and omits some. The table lists roughly 200,000 clones. Germline lookup yields CDR1 LGHNA and CDR2 YSLEER. The CDR3 extends over 18 amino acids. V was clipped by 0 bases and J by 0 bases, with 12 bases between them. This TCR came from a man aged 25-45 years in good health and CMV-seronegative. The sequencing input was PBMCs. This rearrangement joins TRBV4-3 to TRBJ1-6; the D gene is possibly TRBD1 (5 bases). The CDR3 nucleotides read TGCGCCAGCAGCCAAGAGGGGCCCAGATCCTCCTATAATTCACCCCTCCACTTT. The encoded protein is CASSQEGPRSSYNSPLHF.